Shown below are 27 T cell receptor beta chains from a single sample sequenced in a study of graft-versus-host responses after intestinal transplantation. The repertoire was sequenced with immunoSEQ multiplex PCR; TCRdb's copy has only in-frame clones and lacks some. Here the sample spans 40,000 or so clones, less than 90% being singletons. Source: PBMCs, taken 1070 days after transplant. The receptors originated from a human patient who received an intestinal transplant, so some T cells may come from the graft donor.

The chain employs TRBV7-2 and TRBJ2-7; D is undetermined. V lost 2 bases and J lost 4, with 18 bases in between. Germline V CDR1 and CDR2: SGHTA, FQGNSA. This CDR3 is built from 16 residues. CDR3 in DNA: TGTGCCAGCAGCTTATTTTCGGCTCCCGGTGAATACGAGCAGTACTTC. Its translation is CASSLFSAPGEYEQYF. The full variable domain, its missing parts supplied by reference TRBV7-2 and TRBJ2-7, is GAGVSQSPSNKVTEKGKDVELRCDPISGHTALYWYRQSLGQGLEFLIYFQGNSAPDKSGLPSDRFSAERTGGSVSTLTIQRTQQEDSAVYLCASSLFSAPGEYEQYFGPGTRLTVT.

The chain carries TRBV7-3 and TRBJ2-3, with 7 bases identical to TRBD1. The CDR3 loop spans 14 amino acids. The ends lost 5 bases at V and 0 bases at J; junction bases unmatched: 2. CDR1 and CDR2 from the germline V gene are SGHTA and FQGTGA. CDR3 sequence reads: CASSQGQSTDTQYF. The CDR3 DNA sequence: TGTGCCAGCAGCCAGGGACAGAGCACAGATACGCAGTATTTT.

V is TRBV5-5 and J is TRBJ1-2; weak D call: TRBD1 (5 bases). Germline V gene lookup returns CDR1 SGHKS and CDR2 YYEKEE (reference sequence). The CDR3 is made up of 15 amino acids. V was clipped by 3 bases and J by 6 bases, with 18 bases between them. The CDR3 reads CASSSLGPKDNGYTF. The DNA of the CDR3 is TGTGCCAGCAGCTCCCTGGGGCCTAAAGACAATGGCTACACCTTC.

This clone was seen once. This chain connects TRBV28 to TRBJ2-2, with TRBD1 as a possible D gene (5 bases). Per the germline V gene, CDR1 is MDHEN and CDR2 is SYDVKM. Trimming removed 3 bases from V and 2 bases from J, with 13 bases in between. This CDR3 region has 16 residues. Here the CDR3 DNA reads TGTGCCAGCAGTTTGTCCCAGGGCTCTAACACCGGGGAGCTGTTTTTT. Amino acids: CASSLSQGSNTGELFF.

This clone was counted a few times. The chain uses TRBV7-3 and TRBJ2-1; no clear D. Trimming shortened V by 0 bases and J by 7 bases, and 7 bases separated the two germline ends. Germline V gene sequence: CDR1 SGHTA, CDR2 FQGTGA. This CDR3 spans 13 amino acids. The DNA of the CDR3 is TGTGCCAGCAGCTTAACCTTGGGAAATGAGCAGTTCTTC. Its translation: CASSLTLGNEQFF.

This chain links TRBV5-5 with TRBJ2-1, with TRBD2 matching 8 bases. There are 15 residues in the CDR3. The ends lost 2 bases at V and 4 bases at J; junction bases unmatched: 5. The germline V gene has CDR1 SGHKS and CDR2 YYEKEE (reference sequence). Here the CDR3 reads CASSLTGGPYNEQFF. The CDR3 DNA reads TGTGCCAGCAGCTTAACGGGGGGGCCTTACAATGAGCAGTTCTTC. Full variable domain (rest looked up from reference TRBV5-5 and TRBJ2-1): DAGVTQSPTHLIKTRGQQVTLRCSPISGHKSVSWYQQVLGQGPQFIFQYYEKEERGRGNFPDRFSARQFPNYSSELNVNALLLGDSALYLCASSLTGGPYNEQFFGPGTRLTVL.

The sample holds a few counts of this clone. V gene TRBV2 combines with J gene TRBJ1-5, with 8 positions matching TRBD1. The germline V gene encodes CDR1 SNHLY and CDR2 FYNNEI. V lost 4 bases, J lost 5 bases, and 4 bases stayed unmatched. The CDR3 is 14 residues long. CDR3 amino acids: CASSGGRGHQPQHF. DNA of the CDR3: TGTGCCAGCAGTGGGGGCAGGGGGCATCAGCCCCAGCATTTT.

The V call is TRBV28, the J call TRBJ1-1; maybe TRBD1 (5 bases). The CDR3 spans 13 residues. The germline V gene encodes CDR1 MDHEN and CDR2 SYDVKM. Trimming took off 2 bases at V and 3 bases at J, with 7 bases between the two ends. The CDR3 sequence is CASSLRGDTEAFF. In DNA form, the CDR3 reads TGTGCCAGCAGTTTACGAGGGGACACTGAAGCTTTCTTT.

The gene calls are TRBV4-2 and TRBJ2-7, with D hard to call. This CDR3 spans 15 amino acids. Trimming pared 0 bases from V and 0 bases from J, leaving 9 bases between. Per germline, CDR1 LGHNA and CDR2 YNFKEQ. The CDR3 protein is CASSQDIESSYEQYF. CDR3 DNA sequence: TGTGCCAGCAGCCAAGATATTGAGAGCTCCTACGAGCAGTACTTC.

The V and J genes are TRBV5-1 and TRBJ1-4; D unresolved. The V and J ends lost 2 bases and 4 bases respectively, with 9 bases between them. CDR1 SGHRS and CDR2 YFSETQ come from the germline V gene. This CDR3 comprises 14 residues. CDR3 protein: CASSLGLINEKLFF. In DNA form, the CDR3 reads TGCGCCAGCAGCTTAGGGCTGATTAATGAAAAACTGTTTTTT. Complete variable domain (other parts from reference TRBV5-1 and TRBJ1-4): KAGVTQTPRYLIKTRGQQVTLSCSPISGHRSVSWYQQTPGQGLQFLFEYFSETQRNKGNFPGRFSGRQFSNSRSEMNVSTLELGDSALYLCASSLGLINEKLFFGSGTQLSVL.

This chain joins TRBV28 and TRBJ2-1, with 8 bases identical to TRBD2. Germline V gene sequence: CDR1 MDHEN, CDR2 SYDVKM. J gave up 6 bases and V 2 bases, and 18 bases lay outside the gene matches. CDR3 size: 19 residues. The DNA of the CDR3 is TGTGCCAGCAGTTTAAGAAGCTCAGGGGCTGTTGGACTAGCCAATGAGCAGTTCTTC. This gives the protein CASSLRSSGAVGLANEQFF. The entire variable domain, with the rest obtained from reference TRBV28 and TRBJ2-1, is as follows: DVKVTQSSRYLVKRTGEKVFLECVQDMDHENMFWYRQDPGLGLRLIYFSYDVKMKEKGDIPEGYSVSREKKERFSLILESASTNQTSMYLCASSLRSSGAVGLANEQFFGPGTRLTVL.

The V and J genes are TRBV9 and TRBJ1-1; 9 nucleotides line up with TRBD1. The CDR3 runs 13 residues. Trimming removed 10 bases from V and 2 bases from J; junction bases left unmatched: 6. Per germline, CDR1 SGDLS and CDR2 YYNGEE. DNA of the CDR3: TGTGCCGGAGGACAGGGGCCAAACACTGAAGCTTTCTTT. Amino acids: CAGGQGPNTEAFF.

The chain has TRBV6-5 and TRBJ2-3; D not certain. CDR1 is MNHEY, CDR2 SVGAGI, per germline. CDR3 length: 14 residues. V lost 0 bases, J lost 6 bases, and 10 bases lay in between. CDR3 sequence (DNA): TGTGCCAGCAGTTACTCGGCCGACTCGGATACGCAGTATTTT. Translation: CASSYSADSDTQYF.

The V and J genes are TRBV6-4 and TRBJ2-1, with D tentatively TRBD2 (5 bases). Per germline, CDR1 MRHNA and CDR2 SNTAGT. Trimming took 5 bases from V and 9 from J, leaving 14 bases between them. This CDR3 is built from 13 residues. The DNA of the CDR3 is TGTGCCAGCAGTAGCGTGCCCGCGGGTGAGCAGTTCTTC. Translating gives CASSSVPAGEQFF.

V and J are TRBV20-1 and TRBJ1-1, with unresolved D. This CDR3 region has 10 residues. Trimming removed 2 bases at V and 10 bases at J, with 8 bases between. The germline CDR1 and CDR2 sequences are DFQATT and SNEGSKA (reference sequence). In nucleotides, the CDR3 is TGCAGTGCTAGAAAGGACCGAGCTTTCTTT. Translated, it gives CSARKDRAFF.

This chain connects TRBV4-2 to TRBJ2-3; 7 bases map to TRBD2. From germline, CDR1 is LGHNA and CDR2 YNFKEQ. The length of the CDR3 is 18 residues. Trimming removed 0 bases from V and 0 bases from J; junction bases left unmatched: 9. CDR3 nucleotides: TGTGCCAGCAGCCAAGACCCCGCTAGCGGCCCAAGCACAGATACGCAGTATTTT. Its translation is CASSQDPASGPSTDTQYF.

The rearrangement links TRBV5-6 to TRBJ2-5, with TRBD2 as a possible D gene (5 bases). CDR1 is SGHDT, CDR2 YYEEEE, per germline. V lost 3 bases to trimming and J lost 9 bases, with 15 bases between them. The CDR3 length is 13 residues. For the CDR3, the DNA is TGTGCCAGCAGCTCCCCCGGGATCGGGGCCCAGTACTTC. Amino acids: CASSSPGIGAQYF.

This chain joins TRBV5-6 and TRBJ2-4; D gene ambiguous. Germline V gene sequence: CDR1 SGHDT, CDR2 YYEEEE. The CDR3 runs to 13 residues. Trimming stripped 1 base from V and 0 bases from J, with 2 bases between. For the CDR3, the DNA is TGTGCCAGCAGCTTGACAGCCAAAAACATTCAGTACTTC. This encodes CASSLTAKNIQYF.

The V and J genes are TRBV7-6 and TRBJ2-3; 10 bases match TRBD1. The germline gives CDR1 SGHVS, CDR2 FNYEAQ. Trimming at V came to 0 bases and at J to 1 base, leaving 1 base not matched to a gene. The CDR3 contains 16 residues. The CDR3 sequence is CASSLAGTGGTDTQYF. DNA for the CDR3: TGTGCCAGCAGCTTAGCCGGGACAGGGGGCACAGATACGCAGTATTTT. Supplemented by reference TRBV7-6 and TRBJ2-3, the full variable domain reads GAGVSQSPRYKVTKRGQDVALRCDPISGHVSLYWYRQALGQGPEFLTYFNYEAQQDKSGLPNDRFSAERPEGSISTLTIQRTEQRDSAMYRCASSLAGTGGTDTQYFGPGTRLTVL.

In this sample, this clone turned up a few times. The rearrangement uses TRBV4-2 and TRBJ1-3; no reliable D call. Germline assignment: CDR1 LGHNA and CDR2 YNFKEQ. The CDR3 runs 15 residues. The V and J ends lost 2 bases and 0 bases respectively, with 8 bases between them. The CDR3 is CASSQFGSSGNTIYF. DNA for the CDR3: TGTGCCAGCAGCCAATTTGGGAGCTCTGGAAACACCATATATTTT.

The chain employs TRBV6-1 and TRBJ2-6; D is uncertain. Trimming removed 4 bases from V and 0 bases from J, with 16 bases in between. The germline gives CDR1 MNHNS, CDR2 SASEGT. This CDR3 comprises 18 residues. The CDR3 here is CASSATAPGLSGANVLTF. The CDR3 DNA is TGTGCCAGCAGTGCCACAGCCCCGGGCCTCTCTGGGGCCAACGTCCTGACTTTC.

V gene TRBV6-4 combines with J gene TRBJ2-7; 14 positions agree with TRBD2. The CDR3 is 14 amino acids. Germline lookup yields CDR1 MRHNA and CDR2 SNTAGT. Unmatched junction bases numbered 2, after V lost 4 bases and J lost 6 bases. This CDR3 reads CASSAGTSGSEQYF. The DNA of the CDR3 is TGTGCCAGCAGTGCCGGGACTAGCGGGAGCGAGCAGTACTTC.

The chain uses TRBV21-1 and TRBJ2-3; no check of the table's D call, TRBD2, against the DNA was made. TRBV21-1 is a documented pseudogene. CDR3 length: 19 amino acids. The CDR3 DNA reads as TGTGCCAGCAGCGTAATGGGACTAGCGGGGGAGATGAGCACAGATACGCAGTATTTT. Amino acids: CASSVMGLAGEMSTDTQYF.

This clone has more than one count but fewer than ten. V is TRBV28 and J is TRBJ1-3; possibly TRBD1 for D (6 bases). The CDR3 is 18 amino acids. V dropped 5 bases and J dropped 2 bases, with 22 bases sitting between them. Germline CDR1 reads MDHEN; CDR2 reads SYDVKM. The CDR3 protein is CASSILRAGEFPGNTIYF. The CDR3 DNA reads TGTGCCAGCAGTATACTCCGGGCAGGGGAGTTTCCTGGAAACACCATATATTTT. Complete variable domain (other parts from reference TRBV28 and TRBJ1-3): DVKVTQSSRYLVKRTGEKVFLECVQDMDHENMFWYRQDPGLGLRLIYFSYDVKMKEKGDIPEGYSVSREKKERFSLILESASTNQTSMYLCASSILRAGEFPGNTIYFGEGSWLTVV.

The CDR3 sequence: CASRHQTGKVTYTF. The CDR3 nucleotides are TGTGCCAGCAGGCACCAGACCGGGAAGGTAACCTACACCTTC. The chain recombines TRBV28 with TRBJ1-2; D is unresolved. The germline CDR1 and CDR2 sequences are MDHEN and SYDVKM. This CDR3 comprises 14 residues. Trimming stripped 6 bases from V and 10 bases from J, with 21 bases between.

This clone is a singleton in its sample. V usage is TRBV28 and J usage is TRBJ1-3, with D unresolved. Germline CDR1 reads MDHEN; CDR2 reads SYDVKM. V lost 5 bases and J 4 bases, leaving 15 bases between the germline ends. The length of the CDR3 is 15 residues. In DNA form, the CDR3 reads TGTGCCAGCAGTCCAAATGCGGTACGGGGAAACACCATATATTTT. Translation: CASSPNAVRGNTIYF.

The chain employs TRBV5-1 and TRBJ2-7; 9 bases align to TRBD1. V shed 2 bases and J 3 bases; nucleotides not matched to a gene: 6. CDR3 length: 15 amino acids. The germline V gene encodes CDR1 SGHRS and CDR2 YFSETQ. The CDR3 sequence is CASSLETGGLYEQYF. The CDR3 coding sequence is TGCGCCAGCAGCTTAGAGACAGGGGGACTCTACGAGCAGTACTTC.